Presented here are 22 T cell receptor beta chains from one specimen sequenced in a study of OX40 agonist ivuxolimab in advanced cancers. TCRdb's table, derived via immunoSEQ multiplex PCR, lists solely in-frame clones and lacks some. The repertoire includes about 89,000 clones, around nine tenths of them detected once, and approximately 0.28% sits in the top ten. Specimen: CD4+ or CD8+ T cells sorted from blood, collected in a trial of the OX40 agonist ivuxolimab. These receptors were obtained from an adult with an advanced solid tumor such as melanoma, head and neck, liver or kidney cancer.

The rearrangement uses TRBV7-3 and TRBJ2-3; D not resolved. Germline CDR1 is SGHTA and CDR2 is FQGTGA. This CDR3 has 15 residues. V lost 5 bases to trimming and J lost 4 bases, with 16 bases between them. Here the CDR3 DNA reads TGTGCCAGCAGCCCGGCTGGGTCACTGTCAGATACGCAGTATTTT. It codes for CASSPAGSLSDTQYF.

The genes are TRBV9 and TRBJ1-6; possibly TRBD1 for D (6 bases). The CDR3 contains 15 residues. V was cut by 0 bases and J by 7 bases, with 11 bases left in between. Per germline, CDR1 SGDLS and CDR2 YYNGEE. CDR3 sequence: CASSVGPGDNSPLHF. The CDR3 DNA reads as TGTGCCAGCAGCGTAGGTCCAGGGGACAATTCACCCCTCCACTTT.

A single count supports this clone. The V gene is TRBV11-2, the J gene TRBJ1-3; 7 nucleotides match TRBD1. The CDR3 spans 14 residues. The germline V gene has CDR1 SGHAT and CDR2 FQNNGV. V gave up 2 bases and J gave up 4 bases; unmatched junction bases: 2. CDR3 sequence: CASSLWDSGNTIYF. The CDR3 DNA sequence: TGTGCCAGCAGCTTATGGGACAGCGGAAACACCATATATTTT.

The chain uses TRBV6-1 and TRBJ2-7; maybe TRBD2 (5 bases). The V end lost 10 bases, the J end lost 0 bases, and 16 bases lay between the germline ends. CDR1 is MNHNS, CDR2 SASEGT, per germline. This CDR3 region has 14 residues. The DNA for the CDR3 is TGTGCCAATTCAAGGGAGCTGGGCTCCTACGAGCAGTACTTC. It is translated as CANSRELGSYEQYF.

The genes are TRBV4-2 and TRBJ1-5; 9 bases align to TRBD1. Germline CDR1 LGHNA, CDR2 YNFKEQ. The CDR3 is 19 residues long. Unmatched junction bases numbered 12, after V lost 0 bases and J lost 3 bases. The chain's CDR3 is CASSQDIRTGVGPNQPQHF. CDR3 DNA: TGTGCCAGCAGCCAAGATATCAGGACAGGGGTTGGTCCCAATCAGCCCCAGCATTTT.

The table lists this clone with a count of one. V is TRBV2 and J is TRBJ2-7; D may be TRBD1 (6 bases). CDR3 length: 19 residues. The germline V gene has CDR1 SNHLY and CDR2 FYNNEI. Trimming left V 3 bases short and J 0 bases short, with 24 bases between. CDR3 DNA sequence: TGTGCCAGCAGTGAGTCTATAGGTTCCTGGGGGCCTAGCTCCTACGAGCAGTACTTC. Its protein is CASSESIGSWGPSSYEQYF.

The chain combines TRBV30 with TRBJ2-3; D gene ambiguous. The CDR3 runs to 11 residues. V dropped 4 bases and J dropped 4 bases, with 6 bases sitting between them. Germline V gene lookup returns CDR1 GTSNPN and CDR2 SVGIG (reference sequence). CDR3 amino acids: CAWTRADTQYF. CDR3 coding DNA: TGTGCCTGGACTCGGGCAGATACGCAGTATTTT.

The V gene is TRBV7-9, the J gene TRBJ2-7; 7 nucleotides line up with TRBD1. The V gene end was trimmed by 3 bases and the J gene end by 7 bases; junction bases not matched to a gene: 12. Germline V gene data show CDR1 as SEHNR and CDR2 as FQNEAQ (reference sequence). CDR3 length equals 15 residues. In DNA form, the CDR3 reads TGTGCCAGCAGCTTCCTCCGGGACAGTCCTATGGAGCAGTACTTC. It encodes CASSFLRDSPMEQYF.

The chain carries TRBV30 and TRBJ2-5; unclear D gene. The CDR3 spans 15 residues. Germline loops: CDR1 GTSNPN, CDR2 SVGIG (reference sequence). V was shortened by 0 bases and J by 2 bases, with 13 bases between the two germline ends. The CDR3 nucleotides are TGTGCCTGGAGTGTAAGGACGGCTGGACAAGAGACCCAGTACTTC. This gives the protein CAWSVRTAGQETQYF.

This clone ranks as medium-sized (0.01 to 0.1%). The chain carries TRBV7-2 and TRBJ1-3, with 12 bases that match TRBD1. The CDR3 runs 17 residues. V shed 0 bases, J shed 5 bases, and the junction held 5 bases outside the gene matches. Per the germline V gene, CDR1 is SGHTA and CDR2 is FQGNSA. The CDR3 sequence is CASSLAQGQGARNTIYF. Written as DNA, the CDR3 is TGTGCCAGCAGCTTAGCCCAGGGACAGGGGGCTCGAAACACCATATATTTT.

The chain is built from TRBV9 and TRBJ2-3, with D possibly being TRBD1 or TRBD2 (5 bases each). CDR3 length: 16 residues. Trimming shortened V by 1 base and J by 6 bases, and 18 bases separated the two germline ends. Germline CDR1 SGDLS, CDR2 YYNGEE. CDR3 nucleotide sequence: TGTGCCAGCAGCGTAATGCCCGGGACCCTGGGGGATACGCAGTATTTT. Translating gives CASSVMPGTLGDTQYF.

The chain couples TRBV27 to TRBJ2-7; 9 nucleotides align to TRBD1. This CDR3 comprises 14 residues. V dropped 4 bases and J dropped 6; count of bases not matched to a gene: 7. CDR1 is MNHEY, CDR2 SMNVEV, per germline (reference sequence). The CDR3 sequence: CASSSAGQGFEQYF. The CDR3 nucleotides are TGTGCCAGCAGTTCAGCGGGACAGGGATTCGAGCAGTACTTC.

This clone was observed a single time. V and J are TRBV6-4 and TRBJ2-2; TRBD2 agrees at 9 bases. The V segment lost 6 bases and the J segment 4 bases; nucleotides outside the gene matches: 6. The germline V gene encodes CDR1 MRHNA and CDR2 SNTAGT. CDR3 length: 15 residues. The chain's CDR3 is CASSPGLATTGELFF. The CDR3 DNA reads TGTGCCAGCAGCCCGGGACTAGCTACCACCGGGGAGCTGTTTTTT.

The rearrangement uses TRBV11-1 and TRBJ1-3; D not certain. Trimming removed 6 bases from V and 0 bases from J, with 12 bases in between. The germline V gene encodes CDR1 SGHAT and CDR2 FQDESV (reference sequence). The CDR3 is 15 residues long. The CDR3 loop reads CASSFTGDSGNTIYF. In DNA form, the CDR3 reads TGTGCCAGCAGTTTCACGGGAGACTCTGGAAACACCATATATTTT.

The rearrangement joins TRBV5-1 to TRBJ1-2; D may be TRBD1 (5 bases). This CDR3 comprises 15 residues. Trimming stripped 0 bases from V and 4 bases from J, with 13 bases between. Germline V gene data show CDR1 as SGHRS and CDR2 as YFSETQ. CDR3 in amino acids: CASSLGSGLFYGYTF. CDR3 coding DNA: TGCGCCAGCAGCTTGGGATCAGGGCTGTTCTATGGCTACACCTTC. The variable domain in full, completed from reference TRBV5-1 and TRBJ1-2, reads KAGVTQTPRYLIKTRGQQVTLSCSPISGHRSVSWYQQTPGQGLQFLFEYFSETQRNKGNFPGRFSGRQFSNSRSEMNVSTLELGDSALYLCASSLGSGLFYGYTFGSGTRLTVV.

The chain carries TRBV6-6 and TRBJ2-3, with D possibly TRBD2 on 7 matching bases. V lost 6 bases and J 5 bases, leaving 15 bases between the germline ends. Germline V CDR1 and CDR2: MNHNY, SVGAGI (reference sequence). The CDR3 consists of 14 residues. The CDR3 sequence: CASSQGGGRDTQYF. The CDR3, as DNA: TGTGCCAGCAGCCAGGGAGGGGGGAGAGATACGCAGTATTTT.

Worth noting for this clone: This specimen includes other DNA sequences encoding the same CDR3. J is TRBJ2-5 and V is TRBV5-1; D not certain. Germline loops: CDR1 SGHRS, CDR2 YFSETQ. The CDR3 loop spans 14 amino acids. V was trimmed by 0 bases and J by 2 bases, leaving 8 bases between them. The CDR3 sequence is CASSLGLAQETQYF. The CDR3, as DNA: TGCGCCAGCAGCTTGGGGCTTGCTCAAGAGACCCAGTACTTC.

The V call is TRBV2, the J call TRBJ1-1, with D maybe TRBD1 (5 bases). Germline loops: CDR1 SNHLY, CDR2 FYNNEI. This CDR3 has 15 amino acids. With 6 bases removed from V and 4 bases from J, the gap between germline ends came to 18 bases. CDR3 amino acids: CASRPRSGEGTEAFF. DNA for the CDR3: TGTGCCAGCAGGCCACGATCGGGGGAGGGCACTGAAGCTTTCTTT.

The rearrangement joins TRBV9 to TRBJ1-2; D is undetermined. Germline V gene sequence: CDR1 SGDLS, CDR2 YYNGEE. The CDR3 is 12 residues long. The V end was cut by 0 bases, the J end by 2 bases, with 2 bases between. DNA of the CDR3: TGTGCCAGCAGCGTAGTCAACTATGGCTACACCTTC. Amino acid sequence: CASSVVNYGYTF.

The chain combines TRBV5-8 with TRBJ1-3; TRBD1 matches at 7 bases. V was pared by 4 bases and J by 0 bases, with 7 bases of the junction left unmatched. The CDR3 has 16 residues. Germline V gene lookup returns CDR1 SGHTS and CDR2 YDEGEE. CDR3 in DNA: TGTGCCAGCAGCCTGGGACAGCAAAGCTCTGGAAACACCATATATTTT. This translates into CASSLGQQSSGNTIYF.

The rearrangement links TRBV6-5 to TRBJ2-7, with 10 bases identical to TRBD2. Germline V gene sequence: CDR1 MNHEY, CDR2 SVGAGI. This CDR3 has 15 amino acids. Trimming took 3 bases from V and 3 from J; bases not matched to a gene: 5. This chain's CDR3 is CASSYKQRGGYEQYF. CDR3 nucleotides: TGTGCCAGCAGTTATAAACAGCGGGGGGGCTACGAGCAGTACTTC.

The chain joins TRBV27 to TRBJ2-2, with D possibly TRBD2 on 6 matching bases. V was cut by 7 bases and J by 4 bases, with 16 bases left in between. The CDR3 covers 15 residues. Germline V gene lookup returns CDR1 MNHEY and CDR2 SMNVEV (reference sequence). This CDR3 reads CASTLRRGGTGELFF. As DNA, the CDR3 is TGTGCCAGCACCCTCCGGCGGGGCGGCACCGGGGAGCTGTTTTTT.